The text below deals with one TCR beta chain. Antigen unknown. The source of the sample is a study of cytomegalovirus exposure and HLA in healthy donors. Looked up from germline, CDR1 is MNHEY and CDR2 is SVGAGI. CDR3 size: 15 residues. The V gene lost 8 bases and the J gene lost 3 bases, with 18 bases spanning the gap. PCR employed 60 Vbeta and 13 Jbeta primers. Generated by immunoSEQ multiplex PCR, the TCRdb table keeps only in-frame clones and is missing some. The data contain approximately 220,000 clones, over 80% of them singletons. Whole-study findings and limits: The authors later linked a missense DCLRE1C variant to TCR beta V- and J-gene trimming. Rarity held for most TCR sequences, but there were some public TCRs that occurred in many donors.

The receptor was derived from a boy between 2 and 10 years old in good health and CMV-seronegative. The sequencing input was PBMCs. This chain connects TRBV6-5 to TRBJ2-3, with a weak D call TRBD2 (6 bases). The CDR3 loop reads CASGGNRMRTDTQYF. The DNA for the CDR3 is TGTGCCAGCGGGGGGAACCGGATGAGAACAGATACGCAGTATTTT.